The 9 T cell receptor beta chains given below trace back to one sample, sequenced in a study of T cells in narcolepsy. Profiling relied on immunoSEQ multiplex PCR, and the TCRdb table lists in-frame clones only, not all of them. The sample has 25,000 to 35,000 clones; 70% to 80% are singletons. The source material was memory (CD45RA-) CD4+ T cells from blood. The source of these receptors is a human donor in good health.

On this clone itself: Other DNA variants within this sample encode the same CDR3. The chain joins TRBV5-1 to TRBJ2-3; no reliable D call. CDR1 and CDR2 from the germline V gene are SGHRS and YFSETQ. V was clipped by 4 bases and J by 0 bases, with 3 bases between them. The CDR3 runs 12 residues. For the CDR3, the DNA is TGCGCCAGCAGCCTCAGCACAGATACGCAGTATTTT. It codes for CASSLSTDTQYF.

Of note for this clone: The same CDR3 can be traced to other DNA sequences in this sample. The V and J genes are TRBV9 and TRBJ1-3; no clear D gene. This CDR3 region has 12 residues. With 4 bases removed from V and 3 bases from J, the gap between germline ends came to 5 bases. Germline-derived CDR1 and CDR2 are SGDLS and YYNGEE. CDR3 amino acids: CASSRSGNTIYF. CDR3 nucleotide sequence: TGTGCCAGCAGCAGAAGTGGAAACACCATATATTTT.

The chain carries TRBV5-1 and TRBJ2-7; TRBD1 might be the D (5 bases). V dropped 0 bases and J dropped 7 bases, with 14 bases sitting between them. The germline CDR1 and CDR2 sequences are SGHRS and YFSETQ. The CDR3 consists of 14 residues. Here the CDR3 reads CASSLAGDQGEQYF. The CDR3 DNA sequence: TGCGCCAGCAGCTTGGCTGGGGATCAGGGTGAGCAGTACTTC.

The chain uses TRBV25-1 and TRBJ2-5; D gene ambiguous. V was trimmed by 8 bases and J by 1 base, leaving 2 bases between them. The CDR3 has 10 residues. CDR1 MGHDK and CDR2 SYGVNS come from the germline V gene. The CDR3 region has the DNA TGTGCCAGCCGCCAAGAGACCCAGTACTTC. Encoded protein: CASRQETQYF.

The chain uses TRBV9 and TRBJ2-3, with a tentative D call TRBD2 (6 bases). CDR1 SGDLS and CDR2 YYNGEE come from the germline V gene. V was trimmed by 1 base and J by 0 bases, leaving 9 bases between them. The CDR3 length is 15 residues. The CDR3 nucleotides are TGTGCCAGCAGCGTAACCAGCGGGAGCACAGATACGCAGTATTTT. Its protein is CASSVTSGSTDTQYF. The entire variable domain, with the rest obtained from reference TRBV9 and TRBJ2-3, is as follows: DSGVTQTPKHLITATGQRVTLRCSPRSGDLSVYWYQQSLDQGLQFLIQYYNGEERAKGNILERFSAQQFPDLHSELNLSSLELGDSALYFCASSVTSGSTDTQYFGPGTRLTVL.

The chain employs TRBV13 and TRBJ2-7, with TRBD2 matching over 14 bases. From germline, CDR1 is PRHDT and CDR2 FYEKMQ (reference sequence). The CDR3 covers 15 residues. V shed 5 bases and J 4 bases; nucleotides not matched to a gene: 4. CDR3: CASSPRTSGGYEQYF. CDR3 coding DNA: TGTGCCAGCAGCCCACGGACTAGCGGGGGGTACGAGCAGTACTTC. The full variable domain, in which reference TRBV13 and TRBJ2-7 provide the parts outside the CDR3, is AAGVIQSPRHLIKEKRETATLKCYPIPRHDTVYWYQQGPGQDPQFLISFYEKMQSDKGSIPDRFSAQQFSDYHSELNMSSLELGDSALYFCASSPRTSGGYEQYFGPGTRLTVT.

The chain's CDR3 is CASSPQGNKNIQYF. The CDR3 region has the DNA TGTGCCAGCAGCCCCCAGGGGAACAAAAACATTCAGTACTTC. The chain links TRBV9 to TRBJ2-4; TRBD1 might be the D (6 bases). Germline V gene data show CDR1 as SGDLS and CDR2 as YYNGEE. Trimming removed 4 bases from V and 3 bases from J, with 11 bases in between. CDR3 length: 14 amino acids.

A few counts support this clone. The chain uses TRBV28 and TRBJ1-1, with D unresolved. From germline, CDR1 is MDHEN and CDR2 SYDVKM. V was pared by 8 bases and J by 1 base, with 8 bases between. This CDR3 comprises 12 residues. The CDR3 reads CASGPPNTEAFF. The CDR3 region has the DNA TGTGCCAGCGGACCCCCGAACACTGAAGCTTTCTTT.

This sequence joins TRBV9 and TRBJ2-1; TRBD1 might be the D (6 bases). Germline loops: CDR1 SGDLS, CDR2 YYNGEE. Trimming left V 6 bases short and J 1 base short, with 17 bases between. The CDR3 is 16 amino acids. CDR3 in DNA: TGTGCCAGCACCCGTAGTGGGACATCTTCCTACAATGAGCAGTTCTTC. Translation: CASTRSGTSSYNEQFF.